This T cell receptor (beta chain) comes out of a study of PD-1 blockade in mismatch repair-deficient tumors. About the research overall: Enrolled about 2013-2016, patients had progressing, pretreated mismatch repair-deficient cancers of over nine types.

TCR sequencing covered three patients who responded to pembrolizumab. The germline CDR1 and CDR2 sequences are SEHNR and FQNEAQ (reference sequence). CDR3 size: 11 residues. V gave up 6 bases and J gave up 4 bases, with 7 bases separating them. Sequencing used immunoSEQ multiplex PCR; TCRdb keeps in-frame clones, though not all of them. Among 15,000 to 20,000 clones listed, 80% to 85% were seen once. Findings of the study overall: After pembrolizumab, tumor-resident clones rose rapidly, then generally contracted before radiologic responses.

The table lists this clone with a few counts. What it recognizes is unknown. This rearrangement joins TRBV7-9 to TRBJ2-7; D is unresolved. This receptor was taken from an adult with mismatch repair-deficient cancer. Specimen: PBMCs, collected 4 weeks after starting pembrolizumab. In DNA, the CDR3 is TGTGCCAGCAGGAACGAGTACGAGCAGTACTTC. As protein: CASRNEYEQYF.